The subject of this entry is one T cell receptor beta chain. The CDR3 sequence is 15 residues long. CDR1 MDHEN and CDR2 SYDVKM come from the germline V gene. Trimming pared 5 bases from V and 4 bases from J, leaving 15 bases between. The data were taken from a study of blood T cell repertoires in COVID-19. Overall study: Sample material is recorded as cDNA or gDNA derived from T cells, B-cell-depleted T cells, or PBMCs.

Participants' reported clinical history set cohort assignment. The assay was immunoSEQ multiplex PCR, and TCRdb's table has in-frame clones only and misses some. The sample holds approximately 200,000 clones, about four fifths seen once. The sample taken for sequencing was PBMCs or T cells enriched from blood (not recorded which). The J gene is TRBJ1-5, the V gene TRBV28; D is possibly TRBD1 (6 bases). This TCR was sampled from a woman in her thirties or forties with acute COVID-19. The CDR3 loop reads CASSLQGALNQPQHF. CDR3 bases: TGTGCCAGCAGTCTACAGGGAGCACTGAATCAGCCCCAGCATTTT.